This entry is about one T cell receptor (beta chain). Method: immunoSEQ multiplex PCR; TCRdb's copy keeps in-frame clones and lacks some. There are about 220,000 clones in the sample; around 86% occur only once, and over 3% lies in the top ten. This sample stems from a study of blood T cell repertoires in COVID-19. At the level of the study: Acute and convalescent COVID-19 specimens originated in the United States, Italy and Spain. In each case, the material was cDNA or gDNA derived from T cells, B-cell-depleted T cells, or PBMCs.

The V end lost 3 bases, the J end lost 1 base, and 11 bases lay between the germline ends. The CDR3 covers 15 residues. The V gene's germline CDR1 is LGHDT and CDR2 YNNKEL (reference sequence). The sequenced material came from peripheral blood. The gene calls are TRBV3-1 (or the pseudogene TRBV3-2) and TRBJ2-3, with a weak D call TRBD2 (6 bases). This receptor was identified in a woman younger than 45 who had recovered from COVID-19. For the CDR3, the DNA is TGTGCCAGCAGCCACCCGGGACTTGGCACAGATACGCAGTATTTT. This sequence encodes CASSHPGLGTDTQYF.